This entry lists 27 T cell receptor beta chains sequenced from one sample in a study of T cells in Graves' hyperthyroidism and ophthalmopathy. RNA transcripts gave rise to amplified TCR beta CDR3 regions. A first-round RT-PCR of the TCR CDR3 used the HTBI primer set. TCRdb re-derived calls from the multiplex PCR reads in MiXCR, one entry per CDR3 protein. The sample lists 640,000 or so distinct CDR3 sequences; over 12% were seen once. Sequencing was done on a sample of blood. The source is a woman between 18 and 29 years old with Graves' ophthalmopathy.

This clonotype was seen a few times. The CDR3 loop reads CASRNSPGPGVSTDTQYF. CDR3 DNA sequence: TGTGCCAGCCGGAACTCGCCGGGTCCGGGAGTCAGCACAGATACGCAGTATTTT. J is TRBJ2-3 and V is TRBV12-3 or TRBV12-4; tentatively, D is TRBD2 (6 bases). The CDR3 has 18 amino acids. Trimming took off 8 bases at V and 0 bases at J, with 24 bases between the two ends.

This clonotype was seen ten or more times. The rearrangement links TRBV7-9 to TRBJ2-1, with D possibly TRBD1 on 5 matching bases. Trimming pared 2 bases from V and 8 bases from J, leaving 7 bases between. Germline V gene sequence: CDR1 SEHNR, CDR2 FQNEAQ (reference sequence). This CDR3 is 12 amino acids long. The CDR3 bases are TGTGCCAGCAGCTTAACAGGCCATGAGCAGTTCTTC. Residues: CASSLTGHEQFF.

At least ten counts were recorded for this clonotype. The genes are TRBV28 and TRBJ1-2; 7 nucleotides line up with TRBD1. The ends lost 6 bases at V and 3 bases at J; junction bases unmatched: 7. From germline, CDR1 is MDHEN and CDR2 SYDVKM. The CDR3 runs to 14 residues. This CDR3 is CASSRQGNYYGYTF. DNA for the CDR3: TGTGCCAGCAGCCGACAGGGAAACTACTATGGCTACACCTTC.

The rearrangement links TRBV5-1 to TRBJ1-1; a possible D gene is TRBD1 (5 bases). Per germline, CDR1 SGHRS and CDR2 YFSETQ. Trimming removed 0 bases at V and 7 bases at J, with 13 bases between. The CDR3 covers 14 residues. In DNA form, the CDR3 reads TGCGCCAGCAGCTTGGGGCGGTTACAGGTTGAAGCTTTCTTT. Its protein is CASSLGRLQVEAFF.

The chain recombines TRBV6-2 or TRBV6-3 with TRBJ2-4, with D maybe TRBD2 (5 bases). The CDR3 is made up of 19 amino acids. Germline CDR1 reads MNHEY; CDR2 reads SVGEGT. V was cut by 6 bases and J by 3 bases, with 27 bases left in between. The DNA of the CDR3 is TGTGCCAGCAGCCAAGGGATCATTAGAGGTGGGAGAGGCAAAAACATTCAGTACTTC. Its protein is CASSQGIIRGGRGKNIQYF.

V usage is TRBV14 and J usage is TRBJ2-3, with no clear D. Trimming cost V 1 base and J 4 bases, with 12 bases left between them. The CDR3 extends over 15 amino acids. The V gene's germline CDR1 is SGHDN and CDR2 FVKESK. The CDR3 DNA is TGTGCCAGCAGCCAAGCTCGCAGTCGGTCAGATACGCAGTATTTT. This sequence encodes CASSQARSRSDTQYF. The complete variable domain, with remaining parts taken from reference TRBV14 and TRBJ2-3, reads EAGVTQFPSHSVIEKGQTVTLRCDPISGHDNLYWYRRVMGKEIKFLLHFVKESKQDESGMPNNRFLAERTGGTYSTLKVQPAELEDSGVYFCASSQARSRSDTQYFGPGTRLTVL.

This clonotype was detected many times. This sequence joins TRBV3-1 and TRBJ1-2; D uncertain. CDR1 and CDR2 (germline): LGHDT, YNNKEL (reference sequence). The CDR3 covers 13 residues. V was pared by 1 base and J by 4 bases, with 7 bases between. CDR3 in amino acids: CASSQGSLYGYTF. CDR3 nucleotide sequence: TGTGCCAGCAGCCAAGGTAGCCTCTATGGCTACACCTTC.

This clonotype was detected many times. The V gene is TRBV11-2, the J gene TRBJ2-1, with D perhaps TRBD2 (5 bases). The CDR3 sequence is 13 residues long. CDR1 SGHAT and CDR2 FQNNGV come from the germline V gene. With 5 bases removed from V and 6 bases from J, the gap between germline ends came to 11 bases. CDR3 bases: TGTGCCAGCAGCCTGCCGGGGTTCAATGAGCAGTTCTTC. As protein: CASSLPGFNEQFF.

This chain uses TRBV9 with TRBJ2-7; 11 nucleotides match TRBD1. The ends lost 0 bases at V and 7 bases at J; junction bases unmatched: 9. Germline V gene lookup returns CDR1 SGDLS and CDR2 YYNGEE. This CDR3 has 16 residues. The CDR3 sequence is CASSVAPGQGAKEQYF. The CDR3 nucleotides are TGTGCCAGCAGCGTAGCCCCAGGACAGGGGGCGAAGGAGCAGTACTTC. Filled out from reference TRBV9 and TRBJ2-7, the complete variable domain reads DSGVTQTPKHLITATGQRVTLRCSPRSGDLSVYWYQQSLDQGLQFLIQYYNGEERAKGNILERFSAQQFPDLHSELNLSSLELGDSALYFCASSVAPGQGAKEQYFGPGTRLTVT.

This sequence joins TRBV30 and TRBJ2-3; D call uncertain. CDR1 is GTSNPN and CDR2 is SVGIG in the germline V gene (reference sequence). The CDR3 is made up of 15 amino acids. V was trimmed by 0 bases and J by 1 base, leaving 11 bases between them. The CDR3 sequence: CAWSVGATRTDTQYF. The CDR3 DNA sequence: TGTGCCTGGAGTGTAGGAGCGACCCGCACAGATACGCAGTATTTT.

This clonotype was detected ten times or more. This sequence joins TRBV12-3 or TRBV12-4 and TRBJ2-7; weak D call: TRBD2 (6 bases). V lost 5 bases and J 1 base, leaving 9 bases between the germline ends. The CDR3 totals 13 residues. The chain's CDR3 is CASSPTRSYEQYF. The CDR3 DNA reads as TGTGCCAGCAGTCCGACTAGATCCTACGAGCAGTACTTC.

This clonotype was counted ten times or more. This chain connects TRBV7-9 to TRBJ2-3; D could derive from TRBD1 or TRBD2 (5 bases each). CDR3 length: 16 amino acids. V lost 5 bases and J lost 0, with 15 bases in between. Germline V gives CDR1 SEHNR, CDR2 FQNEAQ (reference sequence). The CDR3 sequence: CASSTGRSLSTDTQYF. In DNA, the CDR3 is TGTGCCAGCAGCACGGGACGATCGCTTAGCACAGATACGCAGTATTTT.

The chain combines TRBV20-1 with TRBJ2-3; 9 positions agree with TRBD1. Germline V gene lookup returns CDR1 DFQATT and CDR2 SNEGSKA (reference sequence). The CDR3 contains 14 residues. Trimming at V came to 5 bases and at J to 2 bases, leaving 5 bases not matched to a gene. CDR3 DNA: TGCAGTGCTGCCGGGACAGGGAACACAGATACGCAGTATTTT. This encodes CSAAGTGNTDTQYF.

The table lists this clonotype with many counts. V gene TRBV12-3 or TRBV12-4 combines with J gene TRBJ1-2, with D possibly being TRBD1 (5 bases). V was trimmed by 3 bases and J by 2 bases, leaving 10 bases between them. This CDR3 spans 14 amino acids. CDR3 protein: CASSLPGRNYGYTF. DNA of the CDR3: TGTGCCAGCAGTTTGCCGGGACGAAACTATGGCTACACCTTC.

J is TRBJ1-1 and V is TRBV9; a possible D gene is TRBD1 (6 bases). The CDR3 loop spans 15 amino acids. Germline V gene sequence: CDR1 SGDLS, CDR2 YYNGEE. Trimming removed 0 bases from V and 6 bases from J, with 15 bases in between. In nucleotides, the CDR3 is TGTGCCAGCAGCGTAGGGGGGGGCGCGGGGTCTGAAGCTTTCTTT. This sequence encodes CASSVGGGAGSEAFF.

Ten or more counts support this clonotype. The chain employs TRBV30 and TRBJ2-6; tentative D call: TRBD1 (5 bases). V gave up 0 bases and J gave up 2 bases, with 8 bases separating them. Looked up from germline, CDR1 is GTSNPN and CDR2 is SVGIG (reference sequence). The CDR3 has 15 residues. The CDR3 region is CAWSVWGAGANVLTF. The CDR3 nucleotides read TGTGCCTGGAGTGTGTGGGGCGCTGGGGCCAACGTCCTGACTTTC.

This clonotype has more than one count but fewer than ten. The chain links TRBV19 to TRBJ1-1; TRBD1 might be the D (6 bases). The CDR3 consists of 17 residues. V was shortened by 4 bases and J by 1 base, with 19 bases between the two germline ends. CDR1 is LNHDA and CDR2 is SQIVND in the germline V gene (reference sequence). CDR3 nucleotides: TGTGCCAGTAGTAAGGGGGGGGGCGAATTTAGGAACACTGAAGCTTTCTTT. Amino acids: CASSKGGGEFRNTEAFF.

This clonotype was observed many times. CDR3 DNA sequence: TGTGCCAGCAGTTACCCTGGGGATGGGTTGAACACTGAAGCTTTCTTT. Translation gives CASSYPGDGLNTEAFF. The chain carries TRBV6-5 and TRBJ1-1, with D unresolved. Per the germline V gene, CDR1 is MNHEY and CDR2 is SVGAGI. Trimming took 2 bases from V and 0 from J, leaving 13 bases between them. The CDR3 sequence is 16 residues long.

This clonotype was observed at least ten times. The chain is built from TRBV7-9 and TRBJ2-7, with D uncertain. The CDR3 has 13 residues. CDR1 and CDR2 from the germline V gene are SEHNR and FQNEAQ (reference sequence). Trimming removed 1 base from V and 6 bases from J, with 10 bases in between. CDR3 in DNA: TGTGCCAGCAGCTTAGTTGTGGGCTCCGAGCAGTACTTC. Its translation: CASSLVVGSEQYF. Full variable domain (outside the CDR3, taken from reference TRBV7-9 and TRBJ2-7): DTGVSQNPRHKITKRGQNVTFRCDPISEHNRLYWYRQTLGQGPEFLTYFQNEAQLEKSRLLSDRFSAERPKGSFSTLEIQRTEQGDSAMYLCASSLVVGSEQYFGPGTRLTVT.

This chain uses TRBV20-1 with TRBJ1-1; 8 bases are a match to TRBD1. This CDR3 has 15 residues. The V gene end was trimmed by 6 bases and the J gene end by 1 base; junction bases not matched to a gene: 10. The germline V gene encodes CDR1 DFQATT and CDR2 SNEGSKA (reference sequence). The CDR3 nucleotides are TGCAGTGCCACCCGTGGGGACAGGACGAACACTGAAGCTTTCTTT. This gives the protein CSATRGDRTNTEAFF.

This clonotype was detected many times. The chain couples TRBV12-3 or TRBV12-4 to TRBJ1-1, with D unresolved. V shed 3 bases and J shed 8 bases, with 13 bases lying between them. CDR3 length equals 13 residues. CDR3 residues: CASSFEVGGEAFF. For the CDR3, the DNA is TGTGCCAGCAGTTTCGAGGTCGGTGGAGAAGCTTTCTTT.

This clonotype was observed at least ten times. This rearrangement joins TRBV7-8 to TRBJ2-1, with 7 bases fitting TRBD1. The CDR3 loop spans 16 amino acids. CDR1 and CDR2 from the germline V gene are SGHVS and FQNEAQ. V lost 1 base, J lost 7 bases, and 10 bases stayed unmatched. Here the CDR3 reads CASSLERTGRRNEQFF. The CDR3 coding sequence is TGTGCCAGCAGCTTAGAGCGGACAGGTCGTCGTAATGAGCAGTTCTTC.

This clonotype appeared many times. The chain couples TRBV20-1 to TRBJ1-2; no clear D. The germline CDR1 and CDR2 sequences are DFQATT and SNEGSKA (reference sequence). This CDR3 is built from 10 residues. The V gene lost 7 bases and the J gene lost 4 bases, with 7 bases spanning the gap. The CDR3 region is CSGWVYGYTF. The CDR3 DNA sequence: TGCAGTGGTTGGGTCTATGGCTACACCTTC.

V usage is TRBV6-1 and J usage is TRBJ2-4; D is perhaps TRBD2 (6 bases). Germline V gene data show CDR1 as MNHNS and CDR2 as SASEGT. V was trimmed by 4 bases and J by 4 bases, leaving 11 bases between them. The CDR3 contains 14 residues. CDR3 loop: CASSGGAGKNIQYF. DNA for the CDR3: TGTGCCAGCAGTGGAGGGGCGGGAAAAAACATTCAGTACTTC.

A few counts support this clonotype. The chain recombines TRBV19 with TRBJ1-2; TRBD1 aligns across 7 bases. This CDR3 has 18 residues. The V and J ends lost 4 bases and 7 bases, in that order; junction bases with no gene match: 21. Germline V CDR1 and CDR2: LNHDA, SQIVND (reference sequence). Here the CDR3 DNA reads TGTGCCAGTAGTAACCGATTACTGACAGGGAAGCCCCTCGGTGGCTACACCTTC. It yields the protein CASSNRLLTGKPLGGYTF.

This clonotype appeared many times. The CDR3: CASSENTSGGIPAYEQYF. The CDR3 DNA is TGTGCCAGCAGTGAAAATACATCGGGGGGGATTCCTGCCTACGAGCAGTACTTC. The V and J genes are TRBV2 and TRBJ2-7; TRBD2 matches 8 bases. Germline V gene lookup returns CDR1 SNHLY and CDR2 FYNNEI. The CDR3 is 18 amino acids. V was clipped by 2 bases and J by 2 bases; unmatched bases: 14. Filled out from reference TRBV2 and TRBJ2-7, the complete variable domain reads EPEVTQTPSHQVTQMGQEVILRCVPISNHLYFYWYRQILGQKVEFLVSFYNNEISEKSEIFDDQFSVERPDGSNFTLKIRSTKLEDSAMYFCASSENTSGGIPAYEQYFGPGTRLTVT.

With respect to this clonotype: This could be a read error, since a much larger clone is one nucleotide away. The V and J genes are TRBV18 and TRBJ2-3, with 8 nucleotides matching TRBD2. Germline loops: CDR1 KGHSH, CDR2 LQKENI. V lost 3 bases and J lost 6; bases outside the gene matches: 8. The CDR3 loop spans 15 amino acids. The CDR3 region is CASSPISGSVDTQYF. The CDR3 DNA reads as TGTGCCAGCTCACCGATCAGCGGGAGCGTTGATACGCAGTATTTT.